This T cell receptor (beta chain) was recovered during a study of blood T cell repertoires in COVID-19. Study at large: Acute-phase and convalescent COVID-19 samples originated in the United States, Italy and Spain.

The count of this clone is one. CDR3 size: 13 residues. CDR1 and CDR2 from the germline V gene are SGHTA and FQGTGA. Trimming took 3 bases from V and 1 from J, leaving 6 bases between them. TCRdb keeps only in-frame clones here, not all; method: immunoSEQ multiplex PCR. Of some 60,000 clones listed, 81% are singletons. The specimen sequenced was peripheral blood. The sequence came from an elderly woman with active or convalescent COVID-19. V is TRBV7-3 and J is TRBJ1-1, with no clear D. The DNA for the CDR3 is TGTGCCAGCAGCTTCAGCGAGAACACTGAAGCTTTCTTT. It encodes CASSFSENTEAFF.